This TCR beta chain stems from a study of response to subunit inactivated influenza vaccine (dated by TCRdb to between 2017 and 2018). General notes on the study: Deep quantitative T cell receptor repertoire profiling was used in the study to track responses to a trivalent subunit inactivated influenza vaccine. Here is what the overall study found, with its caveats: The authors proposed that each seasonal influenza vaccination may bring in only a limited number of new T cells.

For this clonotype: It lacks a known antigen. One base away there is no much larger clone; base qualities are not given.

The library was built by means of RT-PCR. Instrument on record: Illumina HiSeq 2500. The raw public data were reprocessed by TCRdb itself: fastp quality trimming at Q25, MiXCR clonotype calling, in-frame beta chains only. Records with the same CDR3 protein are collapsed into one entry carrying the most frequent genes and DNA. Across this sample there are hundreds of thousands of distinct CDR3 sequences, with approximately 7.7% seen only once. The ten largest make up around 13% of the sample. Counted from cysteine to phenylalanine, this CDR3 has 13 amino acids. Only the CDR3 region is kept as DNA, spanning 39 bases read in frame from base 1. Sequences MNHEY (CDR1) and SMNVEV (CDR2) are obtained from the germline V gene (reference sequence). V is cut by 4 bases and J by 3 bases, and the space between the germline ends is 10 bases.

The sample in question was PBMCs from blood, obtained approximately 25 months after vaccination. This receptor was taken from a man between 50 and 69 years old who received an inactivated influenza vaccine. Donor details come from another sample of the same person, matched by shared clones. The rearrangement combines TRBV27 with TRBJ2-7, with the D segment identity uncertain. The CDR3 corresponds to CASSYGRNYEQYF. At the DNA level, the sequence is TGTGCCAGCAGTTACGGCAGAAACTACGAGCAGTACTTC.